The clone carrying this T cell receptor (beta chain) was observed a few times. What it recognizes is unknown. The entry originates in a study of cytomegalovirus exposure and HLA in healthy donors. The donors, nominally healthy at sampling, likely had unrecorded immune exposures. Germline V gene lookup returns CDR1 MNHEY and CDR2 SVGAGI. The CDR3 is 13 amino acids. The ends were cut back, 10 bases at V and 1 base at J, with 11 bases in the middle. Study results and caveats: A likely sequencing artifact accounted for one observed cluster of highly shared sequence variants. In an earlier analysis, in some 500 donors, most V segments appeared productive either ~87% or ~30% of the time.

PCR primers comprised 60 Vbeta and 13 Jbeta primers. TCRdb keeps only in-frame clones here, not all; method: immunoSEQ multiplex PCR. The sample holds fewer than 250,000 clones, 65% to 85% seen once. The source material was PBMCs. This receptor was taken from a woman between 18 and 29 years old in good health and CMV-seronegative. This chain joins TRBV6-5 and TRBJ1-5; perhaps TRBD1 as D (5 bases). The CDR3 bases are TGTGCCACAGGGCGTACAAGCAATCAGCCCCAGCATTTT. Its translation: CATGRTSNQPQHF.